The sample holds one count of the clone carrying this T cell receptor (beta chain). Here immunoSEQ multiplex PCR was the method, and the copy in TCRdb shows in-frame clones only, minus some. In the table there are under 30,000 clones, 86% of which are singletons. The sample comes from a study of T cell changes during pregnancy in multiple sclerosis. Germline V gives CDR1 LNHDA, CDR2 SQIVND (reference sequence). Trimming at V came to 3 bases and at J to 6 bases, leaving 13 bases not matched to a gene. The CDR3 extends over 17 amino acids. This receptor was identified in a female donor in good health, enrolled as a control in a pregnancy study. The sample in question was CD4+ T cells from peripheral blood mononuclear cells, obtained in the first trimester of pregnancy. The V gene is TRBV19, the J gene TRBJ2-2, with 7 nucleotides matching TRBD2. The CDR3 DNA reads TGTGCCAGTAGTATCTCCGTTGCGGGAGAACGGGCCGGGGAGCTGTTTTTT. It codes for CASSISVAGERAGELFF.